Given below is one T cell receptor beta chain in context. The same CDR3 can be traced to other DNA sequences in this sample. Sequencing was performed with immunoSEQ multiplex PCR; in TCRdb, only in-frame clones are kept and a portion is missing. This repertoire shows around 15,000 clones, roughly 88% found once; its top ten account for 12%. In germline, CDR1 is MNHEY, CDR2 SVGAGI. This CDR3 comprises 13 residues. After removal of 7 bases from V and 5 bases from J, the junction contained 7 bases not matched to a gene. The sample is drawn from a study of blood T cell repertoires in COVID-19. The J gene is TRBJ2-7, the V gene TRBV6-5; 8 bases align to TRBD1. The sequence was obtained from a human donor in a cohort sampled during active COVID-19. Sequencing was done on a sample of peripheral blood. The CDR3 DNA sequence: TGTGCCAGCAATCCTGGACAGGGCCACGAGCAGTACTTC. Protein sequence: CASNPGQGHEQYF.